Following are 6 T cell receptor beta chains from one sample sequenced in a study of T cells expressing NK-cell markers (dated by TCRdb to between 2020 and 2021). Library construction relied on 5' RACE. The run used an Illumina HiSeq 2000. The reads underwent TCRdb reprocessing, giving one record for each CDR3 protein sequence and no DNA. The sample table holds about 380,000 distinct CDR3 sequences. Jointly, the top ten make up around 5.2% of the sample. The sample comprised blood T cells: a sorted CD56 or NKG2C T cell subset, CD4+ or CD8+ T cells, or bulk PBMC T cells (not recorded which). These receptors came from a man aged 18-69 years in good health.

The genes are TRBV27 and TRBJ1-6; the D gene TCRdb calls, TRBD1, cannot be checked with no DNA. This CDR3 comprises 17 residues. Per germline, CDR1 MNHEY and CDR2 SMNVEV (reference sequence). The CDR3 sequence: CASSLTPAGGPDSPLHF.

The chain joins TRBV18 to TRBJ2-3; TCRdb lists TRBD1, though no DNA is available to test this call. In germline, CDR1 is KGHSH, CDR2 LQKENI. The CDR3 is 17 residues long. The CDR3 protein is CASSPRAGDVLTDTQYF.

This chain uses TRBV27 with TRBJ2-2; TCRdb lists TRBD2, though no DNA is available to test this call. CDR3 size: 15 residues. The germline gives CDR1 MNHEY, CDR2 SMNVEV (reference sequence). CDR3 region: CASSFKPGTPGELFF.

The CDR3 reads CASTPWGLAGGSSYNEQFF. The V call is TRBV7-8, the J call TRBJ2-1; TCRdb calls TRBD2, which cannot be checked without DNA. Germline CDR1 SGHVS, CDR2 FQNEAQ. The CDR3 totals 19 residues.

CDR3 sequence reads: CASREKGQGILSNYGYTF. This rearrangement joins TRBV6-1 to TRBJ1-2; TCRdb selects TRBD1, and the lack of DNA leaves this call unchecked. CDR3 length: 18 residues. Germline CDR1 is MNHNS and CDR2 is SASEGT.

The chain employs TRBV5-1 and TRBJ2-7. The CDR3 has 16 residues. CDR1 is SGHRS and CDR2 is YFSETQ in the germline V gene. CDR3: CASRSDVRSSSYEQYF.